This T cell receptor beta chain was sequenced for a study of blood T cell repertoires in COVID-19. Across the study: COVID-19 samples from acute and convalescent phases originated in the United States, Italy and Spain.

Per the study methods: Amplification of reference gene primers was used by the study to estimate nucleated cell counts. Repertoires were generated with immunoSEQ multiplex PCR, while TCRdb's copy carries only in-frame clones and drops some. The V and J calls and the clone size are those of that table, but D and trimming were determined from the DNA. The sample gives about 44,000 clones, approximately 81% of which show up once; approximately 4% is in the top ten. CDR1 MNHEY and CDR2 SVGEGT come from the germline V gene. V dropped 6 bases and J dropped 3 bases, with 11 bases sitting between them. The CDR3 has 13 residues. This clone was counted once.

The TCR comes from an older woman with acute or convalescent COVID-19. Sequenced input: peripheral blood. This rearrangement joins TRBV6-2 or TRBV6-3 to TRBJ1-1; D unclear. The CDR3 loop is CASSREEDTEAFF. CDR3 nucleotides: TGTGCCAGCAGCAGAGAGGAGGACACTGAAGCTTTCTTT.